The 28 T cell receptor beta chains given below trace back to one sample, sequenced in a study of shared clonotypes between healthy human individuals. Sequencing used immunoSEQ multiplex PCR; TCRdb keeps in-frame clones, though not all of them. The sample has some 1,100,000 clones; approximately 78% are singletons. The sequencing sample was made of memory CD4+ T cells from PBMCs. Documented subset: CD45RA-negative fraction. These receptors were collected from a young man in good health. Some clones in this sample may be carry-over from other donors' samples.

In this sample, this clone turned up once. The chain recombines TRBV7-2 with TRBJ1-1; no firm D call. The germline CDR1 and CDR2 sequences are SGHTA and FQGNSA. Trimming removed 2 bases at V and 0 bases at J, with 10 bases between. This CDR3 has 15 residues. This chain's CDR3 is CASSLSSRLNTEAFF. The CDR3, as DNA: TGTGCCAGCAGCTTATCGTCGCGGTTGAACACTGAAGCTTTCTTT.

This chain connects TRBV10-3 to TRBJ2-7; D is perhaps TRBD2 (5 bases). The V end lost 2 bases, the J end lost 5 bases, and 16 bases lay between the germline ends. The germline gives CDR1 ENHRY, CDR2 SYGVKD. This CDR3 is 15 amino acids long. CDR3 sequence: CAISEIRVGVNEQYF. CDR3 DNA sequence: TGTGCCATCAGTGAGATACGAGTCGGGGTCAACGAGCAGTACTTC.

The chain employs TRBV28 and TRBJ2-3; 8 bases map to TRBD1. Trimming removed 6 bases from V and 8 bases from J; junction bases left unmatched: 13. CDR3 length equals 15 residues. CDR1 and CDR2 from the germline V gene are MDHEN and SYDVKM. The CDR3 region has the DNA TGTGCCAGCAGCCCACCCGGACAGGGTATGGGTACGCAGTATTTT. Translating it yields CASSPPGQGMGTQYF.

V is TRBV11-1 and J is TRBJ2-6; no clear D. The CDR3 is made up of 16 amino acids. Germline CDR1 is SGHAT and CDR2 is FQDESV (reference sequence). V was shortened by 1 base and J by 2 bases, with 9 bases between the two germline ends. The CDR3 spells CASSLGSVPGANVLTF. The CDR3 DNA reads TGTGCCAGCAGCTTAGGGTCGGTACCTGGGGCCAACGTCCTGACTTTC.

The chain combines TRBV11-3 with TRBJ2-2; TRBD1 agrees at 8 bases. The CDR3 is 17 amino acids. Looked up from germline, CDR1 is SGHNT and CDR2 is YENEEA. With V trimmed by 5 bases and J by 1 base, 9 bases remained unmatched. The CDR3 here is CASSPRAGQVNTGELFF. The DNA for the CDR3 is TGTGCCAGCAGCCCAAGGGCGGGACAGGTGAACACCGGGGAGCTGTTTTTT.

V gene TRBV6-1 combines with J gene TRBJ2-2; D tentatively fits TRBD1 or TRBD2 (5 bases each). The CDR3 covers 15 residues. Trimming removed 3 bases from V and 7 bases from J, with 15 bases in between. Germline V gene lookup returns CDR1 MNHNS and CDR2 SASEGT. The CDR3 DNA reads as TGTGCCAGCAGTGATCTGGGGGTTCAATTCGGGGAGCTGTTTTTT. It yields the protein CASSDLGVQFGELFF.

The sample holds many counts of this clone. The J gene is TRBJ1-5, the V gene TRBV29-1; D is ambiguous. V was shortened by 4 bases and J by 3 bases, with 16 bases between the two germline ends. Germline V gene lookup returns CDR1 SQVTM and CDR2 ANQGSEA. The length of the CDR3 is 15 residues. The CDR3: CSVVRLGEDNQPQHF. CDR3 DNA sequence: TGCAGCGTTGTGCGGCTTGGGGAAGACAATCAGCCCCAGCATTTT.

This clone appeared many times. The chain combines TRBV5-1 with TRBJ2-2; 7 bases align to TRBD2. V shed 1 base, J shed 2 bases, and the junction held 5 bases outside the gene matches. Germline V CDR1 and CDR2: SGHRS, YFSETQ. CDR3 size: 16 residues. CDR3 region: CASSLNAGANTGELFF. The CDR3 DNA reads TGCGCCAGCAGCTTGAACGCGGGAGCTAACACCGGGGAGCTGTTTTTT. Based on the CDR3 plus reference TRBV5-1 and TRBJ2-2, the full variable domain is KAGVTQTPRYLIKTRGQQVTLSCSPISGHRSVSWYQQTPGQGLQFLFEYFSETQRNKGNFPGRFSGRQFSNSRSEMNVSTLELGDSALYLCASSLNAGANTGELFFGEGSRLTVL.

The gene calls are TRBV4-3 and TRBJ2-3, with 10 bases lining up with TRBD2. The CDR3 totals 14 residues. Germline lookup yields CDR1 LGHNA and CDR2 YSLEER. Unmatched junction bases numbered 11, after V lost 6 bases and J lost 11 bases. The CDR3: CASRPSGGSRGQYF. CDR3 nucleotide sequence: TGCGCCAGCAGGCCTAGCGGGGGTTCCCGTGGGCAGTATTTT.

This chain connects TRBV5-1 to TRBJ1-5, with a tentative D call TRBD1 (6 bases). CDR3 length: 14 residues. Deletions cut 4 bases from V and 8 bases from J, with 16 bases between. Germline assignment: CDR1 SGHRS and CDR2 YFSETQ. The CDR3 sequence: CASSPGQPHEPQHF. Written as DNA, the CDR3 is TGCGCCAGCAGCCCTGGACAGCCTCACGAGCCCCAGCATTTT.

This clone was detected only a few times. This sequence joins TRBV28 and TRBJ2-7; 10 nucleotides align to TRBD2. With V trimmed by 5 bases and J by 3 bases, 10 bases remained unmatched. Per germline, CDR1 MDHEN and CDR2 SYDVKM. The CDR3 covers 16 residues. CDR3 residues: CASSPVGLAGVYEQYF. The CDR3 DNA is TGTGCCAGCAGTCCAGTAGGGCTAGCGGGAGTCTACGAGCAGTACTTC. Drawing the rest from reference TRBV28 and TRBJ2-7, the complete variable domain is DVKVTQSSRYLVKRTGEKVFLECVQDMDHENMFWYRQDPGLGLRLIYFSYDVKMKEKGDIPEGYSVSREKKERFSLILESASTNQTSMYLCASSPVGLAGVYEQYFGPGTRLTVT.

This chain uses TRBV5-1 with TRBJ1-4, with a possible D match to TRBD1 (6 bases). There are 14 residues in the CDR3. Deletions cut 4 bases from V and 0 bases from J, with 7 bases between. Germline CDR1 is SGHRS and CDR2 is YFSETQ. The CDR3 loop reads CASSTGSTNEKLFF. The CDR3 DNA is TGCGCCAGCAGCACAGGGTCAACTAATGAAAAACTGTTTTTT.

In nucleotides, the CDR3 is TGTGCCAGCAGCGTAACTCTTTGCCTTACTAATGAAAAACTGTTTTTT. It yields the protein CASSVTLCLTNEKLFF. J is TRBJ1-4 and V is TRBV9; D is unresolved. Germline V gives CDR1 SGDLS, CDR2 YYNGEE. Trimming took 1 base from V and 2 from J, leaving 12 bases between them. The CDR3 is made up of 16 amino acids.

V is TRBV25-1 and J is TRBJ2-1; tentatively, D is TRBD1 or TRBD2 (9 bases each). Germline V CDR1 and CDR2: MGHDK, SYGVNS. This CDR3 spans 17 amino acids. V lost 7 bases, J lost 3 bases, and 22 bases lay in between. The CDR3 DNA reads TGTGCCAGCACCCCACAGGGGGCGGGAGGGAACTACAATGAGCAGTTCTTC. It codes for CASTPQGAGGNYNEQFF.

The chain employs TRBV4-1 and TRBJ2-1, with 7 bases lining up with TRBD1. Trimming removed 4 bases from V and 2 bases from J; junction bases left unmatched: 5. The CDR3 spans 15 residues. Germline loops: CDR1 MGHRA, CDR2 YSYEKL. CDR3 in DNA: TGCGCCAGCAGCCTACAGGGGAGCCCCTACAATGAGCAGTTCTTC. Protein: CASSLQGSPYNEQFF.

Comments on this clone: Other DNA sequences in this sample translate to the same CDR3. The chain links TRBV9 to TRBJ2-2, with a tentative D call TRBD1 (5 bases). The germline CDR1 and CDR2 sequences are SGDLS and YYNGEE. V lost 0 bases and J 6 bases, leaving 6 bases between the germline ends. The CDR3 has 13 amino acids. CDR3 loop: CASSVEGAGELFF. The CDR3 nucleotides read TGTGCCAGCAGCGTAGAAGGGGCCGGGGAGCTGTTTTTT.

The chain links TRBV28 to TRBJ2-3; D gene unclear. Trimming shortened V by 2 bases and J by 5 bases, and 14 bases separated the two germline ends. The CDR3 sequence is 15 residues long. Germline CDR1 and CDR2: MDHEN and SYDVKM. This CDR3 is CASSLIASTRDTQYF. DNA of the CDR3: TGTGCCAGCAGTTTAATCGCGAGCACGAGAGATACGCAGTATTTT.

The chain links TRBV15 to TRBJ2-1; 8 nucleotides agree with TRBD2. The CDR3 extends over 16 amino acids. Germline V gives CDR1 LNHNV, CDR2 YYDKDF (reference sequence). The J segment lost 7 bases and the V segment lost 1 base, leaving 9 bases of the junction unmatched. The chain's CDR3 is CATSRGTGGPGNEQFF. The CDR3 DNA sequence: TGTGCCACCAGCAGAGGGACGGGAGGGCCCGGAAATGAGCAGTTCTTC.

For this clone: A read error may produce the germline difference seen at one junction end. The chain employs TRBV6-5 and TRBJ2-2, with D perhaps TRBD1 (5 bases). Germline V lookup: CDR1 MNHEY, CDR2 SVGAGI. This CDR3 is built from 16 residues. The CDR3 nucleotides read TGTACCAGCAGTTTAGGGGATGCCGGCAGCCGGTATCGGCTGTTTTTT. Protein: CTSSLGDAGSRYRLFF.

The chain uses TRBV28 and TRBJ2-3, with 8 bases fitting TRBD2. The CDR3 has 17 residues. Germline trimming cut 11 bases from V and 2 bases from J; bases unmatched to any gene: 18. CDR1 is MDHEN, CDR2 SYDVKM, per germline. The CDR3 DNA reads as TGTGCCGTTTTAAGCGGGGGCTCAACAACCTTCACAGATACGCAGTATTTT. Translating gives CAVLSGGSTTFTDTQYF. Full variable domain (rest looked up from reference TRBV28 and TRBJ2-3): DVKVTQSSRYLVKRTGEKVFLECVQDMDHENMFWYRQDPGLGLRLIYFSYDVKMKEKGDIPEGYSVSREKKERFSLILESASTNQTSMYLCAVLSGGSTTFTDTQYFGPGTRLTVL.

V gene TRBV5-1 combines with J gene TRBJ2-6; the D is unclear. Trimming left V 4 bases short and J 5 bases short, with 7 bases between. The CDR3 extends over 13 amino acids. CDR1 and CDR2 (germline): SGHRS, YFSETQ. CDR3 in DNA: TGCGCCAGCAGCCCGGATTGGGCCAACGTCCTGACTTTC. It translates to CASSPDWANVLTF.

V and J are TRBV7-2 and TRBJ2-2; D call uncertain. Trimming removed 2 bases at V and 6 bases at J, with 10 bases between. Germline V gene lookup returns CDR1 SGHTA and CDR2 FQGNSA. The CDR3 sequence is 14 residues long. CDR3 in amino acids: CASSLSGFSGELFF. The DNA of the CDR3 is TGTGCCAGCAGCTTATCCGGTTTTTCCGGGGAGCTGTTTTTT.

This clone was seen a handful of times. The V and J genes are TRBV4-1 and TRBJ2-1, with D maybe TRBD2 (6 bases). Trimming removed 4 bases at V and 0 bases at J, with 13 bases between. CDR3 length: 16 residues. CDR1 and CDR2 from the germline V gene are MGHRA and YSYEKL. The CDR3 loop is CASSPAYSGSYNEQFF. CDR3 DNA sequence: TGCGCCAGCAGCCCCGCTTATAGCGGCTCCTACAATGAGCAGTTCTTC.

In the case of this clone: Possible read error: a much larger clone is one base away. The chain is built from TRBV5-4 and TRBJ2-3; 11 positions agree with TRBD2. With V trimmed by 5 bases and J by 3 bases, 2 bases remained unmatched. The length of the CDR3 is 14 residues. CDR1 and CDR2 (germline): SGHNT, YYREEE (reference sequence). The CDR3 sequence: CASSSSGRTDTQYF. The DNA of the CDR3 is TGTGCCAGCAGTTCTAGCGGGAGGACAGATACGCAGTATTTT.

The chain links TRBV7-9 to TRBJ1-4; no firm D call. Per germline, CDR1 SEHNR and CDR2 FQNEAQ (reference sequence). The CDR3 extends over 15 amino acids. V was pared by 1 base and J by 7 bases, with 13 bases between. CDR3 sequence reads: CASSLGETRSEKLFF. The CDR3 DNA reads TGTGCCAGCAGCTTAGGAGAGACGCGGAGTGAAAAACTGTTTTTT. Full variable domain (rest looked up from reference TRBV7-9 and TRBJ1-4): DTGVSQNPRHKITKRGQNVTFRCDPISEHNRLYWYRQTLGQGPEFLTYFQNEAQLEKSRLLSDRFSAERPKGSFSTLEIQRTEQGDSAMYLCASSLGETRSEKLFFGSGTQLSVL.

The rearrangement joins TRBV7-8 to TRBJ2-3; 10 positions match TRBD2. The CDR3 contains 18 residues. J was trimmed by 0 bases and V by 1 base; bases with no gene match: 7. CDR1 and CDR2 from the germline V gene are SGHVS and FQNEAQ. The CDR3 bases are TGTGCCAGCAGCTTAGATCTAGCGGGAGCCCCTAGCACAGATACGCAGTATTTT. Translating gives CASSLDLAGAPSTDTQYF.

This clone was seen at least ten times. J is TRBJ2-7 and V is TRBV5-1; 7 bases are a match to TRBD1. The germline V gene encodes CDR1 SGHRS and CDR2 YFSETQ. V shed 3 bases and J 2 bases; nucleotides not matched to a gene: 8. The CDR3 loop spans 15 amino acids. CDR3 bases: TGCGCCAGCAGCTACGGGACAGCCATCCCCTACGAGCAGTACTTC. It codes for CASSYGTAIPYEQYF.

The chain is built from TRBV9 and TRBJ2-5; D gene uncertain. The V gene's germline CDR1 is SGDLS and CDR2 YYNGEE. The CDR3 is 12 residues long. Trimming shortened V by 4 bases and J by 3 bases, and 7 bases separated the two germline ends. CDR3 nucleotide sequence: TGTGCCAGCAGCCCAGTGGAAGAGACCCAGTACTTC. Residues: CASSPVEETQYF. Based on the CDR3 plus reference TRBV9 and TRBJ2-5, the full variable domain is DSGVTQTPKHLITATGQRVTLRCSPRSGDLSVYWYQQSLDQGLQFLIQYYNGEERAKGNILERFSAQQFPDLHSELNLSSLELGDSALYFCASSPVEETQYFGPGTRLLVL.